The 27 T cell receptor beta chains in this list originate from one sample, sequenced in a study of T cell responses to AZD1222 COVID-19 vaccine. Generated by immunoSEQ multiplex PCR, the TCRdb table keeps only in-frame clones and is missing some. The data contain 90,000 to 150,000 clones, approximately 90% of them seen just once; the ten biggest clones take up over 4%. The material sequenced was peripheral blood, taken 28 days after the second dose of the MenACWY control vaccine. These receptors all come from an adult who received the MenACWY meningococcal vaccine as a control.

The chain has TRBV28 and TRBJ2-1; TRBD2 might be the D (6 bases). The V gene's germline CDR1 is MDHEN and CDR2 SYDVKM. This CDR3 is 15 amino acids long. With 6 bases removed from V and 3 bases from J, the gap between germline ends came to 15 bases. The CDR3 protein is CASSPSGEVYNEQFF. In DNA form, the CDR3 reads TGTGCCAGCAGCCCCTCGGGGGAAGTCTACAATGAGCAGTTCTTC.

The chain is built from TRBV19 and TRBJ2-7, with 8 bases that match TRBD1. The CDR3 spans 15 residues. Germline V gene sequence: CDR1 LNHDA, CDR2 SQIVND (reference sequence). Germline trimming cut 4 bases from V and 7 bases from J; bases unmatched to any gene: 12. This CDR3 is CASSSHGQGSYEQYF. The DNA for the CDR3 is TGTGCCAGTAGTAGCCACGGACAGGGAAGTTATGAGCAGTACTTC.

CDR3 bases: TGTGCCAGCAGTGGGTCTTTTGTGAGACAGTATAGATCTGGGGCCAACGTCCTGACTTTC. Its protein is CASSGSFVRQYRSGANVLTF. The V and J genes are TRBV28 and TRBJ2-6; D perhaps matches TRBD1 (5 bases). CDR3 length: 20 residues. V lost 5 bases to trimming and J lost 1 base, with 24 bases between them. Germline assignment: CDR1 MDHEN and CDR2 SYDVKM.

The chain employs TRBV6-2 or TRBV6-3 and TRBJ2-2, with D perhaps TRBD1 (6 bases). Germline V gene data show CDR1 as MNHEY and CDR2 as SVGEGT. V shed 0 bases and J shed 5 bases, with 19 bases lying between them. The CDR3 totals 18 residues. The CDR3 here is CASSYSFRPKGVTGELFF. The CDR3 bases are TGTGCCAGCAGTTACTCGTTTAGGCCGAAGGGGGTGACCGGGGAGCTGTTTTTT.

This clone was counted a single time. The V call is TRBV7-8, the J call TRBJ2-3; perhaps TRBD1 as D (5 bases). Trimming removed 1 base at V and 6 bases at J, with 17 bases between. CDR1 and CDR2 from the germline V gene are SGHVS and FQNEAQ. The CDR3 is made up of 16 amino acids. CDR3 sequence reads: CASSLVSPSDTDTQYF. CDR3 in DNA: TGTGCCAGCAGCTTAGTCAGCCCCTCGGACACGGATACGCAGTATTTT.

This sequence joins TRBV7-3 and TRBJ2-2; 8 bases align to TRBD1. V was clipped by 4 bases and J by 2 bases; unmatched bases: 9. Germline V gives CDR1 SGHTA, CDR2 FQGTGA. The CDR3 is 17 residues long. DNA of the CDR3: TGTGCCAGCAGCTCGAGACAGGGGACCTTAAACACCGGGGAGCTGTTTTTT. This translates into CASSSRQGTLNTGELFF.

The chain couples TRBV6-5 to TRBJ2-5; tentatively, D is TRBD1 or TRBD2 (6 bases each). The CDR3 sequence is 12 residues long. Germline CDR1 and CDR2: MNHEY and SVGAGI. V lost 8 bases and J lost 2, with 9 bases in between. The CDR3 bases are TGTGCCAGCGGGGGGCTACAAGAGACCCAGTACTTC. Translation: CASGGLQETQYF.

CDR3 nucleotides: TGTGCCAGCAGAACCAGGACATTAAGCAATCAGCCCCAGCATTTT. This sequence encodes CASRTRTLSNQPQHF. The V call is TRBV28, the J call TRBJ1-5, with D possibly TRBD1 on 5 matching bases. The CDR3 has 15 residues. Germline loops: CDR1 MDHEN, CDR2 SYDVKM. V gave up 6 bases and J gave up 1 base, with 13 bases separating them.

The genes are TRBV10-2 and TRBJ2-5, with 8 bases identical to TRBD1. CDR1 and CDR2 from the germline V gene are WSHSY and SAAADI. The CDR3 is made up of 16 amino acids. The ends lost 0 bases at V and 5 bases at J; junction bases unmatched: 8. CDR3 nucleotide sequence: TGCGCCAGCAGTGAGTCGCAGGGGGCGAGTCGTGAGACCCAGTACTTC. This codes for CASSESQGASRETQYF.

The chain combines TRBV15 with TRBJ1-2; possible D gene TRBD1, 6 bases. The CDR3 is 15 residues long. The V gene's germline CDR1 is LNHNV and CDR2 YYDKDF (reference sequence). V was trimmed by 0 bases and J by 4 bases, leaving 12 bases between them. CDR3 in amino acids: CATSREGRGSYGYTF. The CDR3 DNA reads as TGTGCCACCAGCAGAGAGGGCAGGGGAAGCTATGGCTACACCTTC. Full variable domain (rest looked up from reference TRBV15 and TRBJ1-2): DAMVIQNPRYQVTQFGKPVTLSCSQTLNHNVMYWYQQKSSQAPKLLFHYYDKDFNNEADTPDNFQSRRPNTSFCFLDIRSPGLGDTAMYLCATSREGRGSYGYTFGSGTRLTVV.

The gene calls are TRBV4-2 and TRBJ2-2, with 7 bases that match TRBD1. The V and J ends lost 2 bases and 7 bases, in that order; junction bases with no gene match: 16. The germline V gene encodes CDR1 LGHNA and CDR2 YNFKEQ. CDR3 size: 18 residues. Here the CDR3 DNA reads TGTGCCAGCAGCCAACTGCTCCTCCGACAGGGTGAGGGCGGGGAGCTGTTTTTT. It encodes CASSQLLLRQGEGGELFF.

This chain links TRBV6-5 with TRBJ2-2; D not resolved. The CDR3 sequence is 15 residues long. Germline CDR1 and CDR2: MNHEY and SVGAGI. Trimming took off 4 bases at V and 8 bases at J, with 17 bases between the two ends. The CDR3 loop reads CASSSYPMPSGELFF. CDR3 nucleotides: TGTGCCAGCAGTTCGTACCCCATGCCTTCTGGGGAGCTGTTTTTT.

V is TRBV14 and J is TRBJ2-2; D is unresolved. The CDR3 totals 16 residues. Germline CDR1 is SGHDN and CDR2 is FVKESK. The V and J ends lost 1 base and 2 bases respectively, with 11 bases between them. The CDR3 bases are TGTGCCAGCAGCCAAGTTCGGCGAACCAACACCGGGGAGCTGTTTTTT. Protein: CASSQVRRTNTGELFF.

The chain uses TRBV30 and TRBJ2-5; D not certain. Germline V gene data show CDR1 as GTSNPN and CDR2 as SVGIG (reference sequence). CDR3 length: 13 residues. V was trimmed by 5 bases and J by 2 bases, leaving 12 bases between them. CDR3: CAWGLGGQETQYF. In nucleotides, the CDR3 is TGTGCCTGGGGGTTGGGCGGACAAGAGACCCAGTACTTC.

CDR3: CASGDPGLNSGNTIYF. The CDR3 DNA reads TGTGCCAGCGGGGACCCGGGACTCAACTCTGGAAACACCATATATTTT. V is TRBV2 and J is TRBJ1-3, with D tentatively TRBD1 (5 bases). Germline-derived CDR1 and CDR2 are SNHLY and FYNNEI. V was cut by 8 bases and J by 0 bases, with 17 bases left in between. The CDR3 has 16 residues.

This sequence joins TRBV11-3 and TRBJ2-4, with a possible D match to TRBD2 (5 bases). CDR3 size: 18 residues. The V end was cut by 5 bases, the J end by 1 base, with 21 bases between. CDR1 and CDR2 (germline): SGHNT, YENEEA. The CDR3 nucleotides are TGTGCCAGCAGCCCGAACCGGGCCTATCGAGGGGCCAAAAACATTCAGTACTTC. It is translated as CASSPNRAYRGAKNIQYF.

V and J are TRBV5-1 and TRBJ2-7; tentative D call: TRBD2 (5 bases). Germline V CDR1 and CDR2: SGHRS, YFSETQ. The CDR3 has 14 amino acids. With 0 bases removed from V and 6 bases from J, the gap between germline ends came to 13 bases. The CDR3 coding sequence is TGCGCCAGCAGCTTGGAATTTCCGGGATCCGAGCAGTACTTC. The encoded protein is CASSLEFPGSEQYF. Based on the CDR3 plus reference TRBV5-1 and TRBJ2-7, the full variable domain is KAGVTQTPRYLIKTRGQQVTLSCSPISGHRSVSWYQQTPGQGLQFLFEYFSETQRNKGNFPGRFSGRQFSNSRSEMNVSTLELGDSALYLCASSLEFPGSEQYFGPGTRLTVT.

The J gene is TRBJ2-5, the V gene TRBV5-1; D is possibly TRBD1 (5 bases). V was trimmed by 5 bases and J by 1 base, leaving 9 bases between them. The V gene's germline CDR1 is SGHRS and CDR2 YFSETQ. CDR3 length: 13 residues. CDR3 nucleotide sequence: TGCGCCAGCAGACCAGGGCCCCAAGAGACCCAGTACTTC. Translated, it gives CASRPGPQETQYF.

With regard to this clone: At the DNA level, this CDR3 is encoded by other sequences in the same sample as well. The CDR3 here is CASSQTDTQYF. The CDR3 DNA reads TGTGCCAGCAGCCAAACCGATACGCAGTATTTT. The V and J genes are TRBV3-1 (or the pseudogene TRBV3-2) and TRBJ2-3; D uncertain. Germline CDR1 reads LGHDT; CDR2 reads YNNKEL (reference sequence). The CDR3 has 11 residues. Trimming removed 2 bases at V and 6 bases at J, with 3 bases between.

DNA for the CDR3: TGTGCCATCAGTAGCGGGGGAAAGACAGATACGCAGTATTTT. This translates into CAISSGGKTDTQYF. The rearrangement joins TRBV10-3 to TRBJ2-3; TRBD2 matches at 8 bases. Germline V lookup: CDR1 ENHRY, CDR2 SYGVKD. V shed 5 bases, J shed 3 bases, and the junction held 4 bases outside the gene matches. The CDR3 loop spans 14 amino acids.

The chain employs TRBV27 and TRBJ1-6; 9 nucleotides match TRBD1. Germline V gene sequence: CDR1 MNHEY, CDR2 SMNVEV (reference sequence). V shed 8 bases, J shed 9 bases, and the junction held 5 bases outside the gene matches. This CDR3 region has 13 residues. The CDR3 DNA reads as TGTGCCAGCTCGGGGACAGGGCTTTCACCCCTCCACTTT. Translation gives CASSGTGLSPLHF.

The V gene is TRBV5-1, the J gene TRBJ2-5; TRBD1 might be the D (5 bases). The CDR3 totals 13 residues. V lost 4 bases to trimming and J lost 4 bases, with 11 bases between them. Germline loops: CDR1 SGHRS, CDR2 YFSETQ. DNA for the CDR3: TGCGCCAGCAGCCCCGCAGGGTCAGAGACCCAGTACTTC. This gives the protein CASSPAGSETQYF. Using reference TRBV5-1 and TRBJ2-5 for the parts outside the CDR3, the full variable domain is KAGVTQTPRYLIKTRGQQVTLSCSPISGHRSVSWYQQTPGQGLQFLFEYFSETQRNKGNFPGRFSGRQFSNSRSEMNVSTLELGDSALYLCASSPAGSETQYFGPGTRLLVL.

The CDR3 reads CASSLRSQANEKLFF. The DNA for the CDR3 is TGTGCCAGCAGCTTAAGATCGCAGGCTAATGAAAAACTGTTTTTT. The V and J genes are TRBV7-8 and TRBJ1-4; D is undetermined. Germline loops: CDR1 SGHVS, CDR2 FQNEAQ. This CDR3 spans 15 amino acids. Trimming removed 2 bases from V and 3 bases from J, with 10 bases in between. The full variable domain, rest sourced from reference TRBV7-8 and TRBJ1-4, is GAGVSQSPRYKVAKRGQDVALRCDPISGHVSLFWYQQALGQGPEFLTYFQNEAQLDKSGLPSDRFFAERPEGSVSTLKIQRTQQEDSAVYLCASSLRSQANEKLFFGSGTQLSVL.

The J gene is TRBJ1-2, the V gene TRBV3-1 (or the pseudogene TRBV3-2), with 8 nucleotides matching TRBD1. V trimming: 7 bases; J trimming: 8 bases; junction bases outside the gene matches: 12. CDR1 is LGHDT and CDR2 is YNNKEL in the germline V gene (reference sequence). The CDR3 contains 14 residues. The CDR3 nucleotides are TGTGCCAGCAAATGGACAGGGATTAATCGAGGCTACACCTTC. It yields the protein CASKWTGINRGYTF.

The chain couples TRBV4-1 to TRBJ1-2; 8 bases fit TRBD1. The CDR3 consists of 15 residues. The germline V gene has CDR1 MGHRA and CDR2 YSYEKL. V shed 3 bases, J shed 5 bases, and the junction held 8 bases outside the gene matches. CDR3 loop: CASSHLQGVGYGYTF. The CDR3 coding sequence is TGCGCCAGCAGCCACCTACAGGGGGTGGGGTATGGCTACACCTTC.

This clone was detected only a few times. The gene calls are TRBV3-1 (or the pseudogene TRBV3-2) and TRBJ1-6, with D possibly TRBD1 on 5 matching bases. V lost 1 base, J lost 9 bases, and 16 bases lay in between. CDR3 length: 16 amino acids. The germline CDR1 and CDR2 sequences are LGHDT and YNNKEL (reference sequence). CDR3 residues: CASSQGEDSHSSPLHF. The CDR3 nucleotides read TGTGCCAGCAGCCAAGGAGAAGACAGTCACAGTTCACCCCTCCACTTT.

The count of this clone is one. The rearrangement uses TRBV5-1 and TRBJ2-2; 7 positions agree with TRBD1. The CDR3 is 16 residues long. Germline V gene lookup returns CDR1 SGHRS and CDR2 YFSETQ. Trimming cost V 1 base and J 3 bases; bases outside gene matches: 6. The CDR3 loop reads CASSLTGQSYTGELFF. DNA for the CDR3: TGCGCCAGCAGCTTGACGGGACAGAGCTACACCGGGGAGCTGTTTTTT. The full variable domain, in which reference TRBV5-1 and TRBJ2-2 provide the parts outside the CDR3, is KAGVTQTPRYLIKTRGQQVTLSCSPISGHRSVSWYQQTPGQGLQFLFEYFSETQRNKGNFPGRFSGRQFSNSRSEMNVSTLELGDSALYLCASSLTGQSYTGELFFGEGSRLTVL.